This TCR beta chain was recorded in a study of Graves' ophthalmopathy and Graves' hyperthyroidism. Overall study context: At initial diagnosis, peripheral blood was obtained, and this preceded any treatment.

Transcripts of RNA were the source for amplifying TCR beta CDR3 regions. In the first round, RT-PCR was carried out with HTBI primers, and a multiplex PCR formed the second round. Each CDR3 protein gets one entry after TCRdb re-called the multiplex PCR reads with MiXCR. The data contain 200,000 to 250,000 distinct CDR3 sequences, around 42% of them singletons. The origin of this receptor is an adult man with Graves' ophthalmopathy. The specimen was peripheral blood.

The CDR3 nucleotides read TGCAGTGCTAGTCCGGGACAGGGGTCCAACTATGGCTACACCTTC. It encodes CSASPGQGSNYGYTF. This rearrangement joins TRBV20-1 to TRBJ1-2, with TRBD1 matching 10 bases. The CDR3 is 15 residues long. Germline CDR1 is DFQATT and CDR2 is SNEGSKA (reference sequence). V trimming: 3 bases; J trimming: 2 bases; junction bases outside the gene matches: 6.